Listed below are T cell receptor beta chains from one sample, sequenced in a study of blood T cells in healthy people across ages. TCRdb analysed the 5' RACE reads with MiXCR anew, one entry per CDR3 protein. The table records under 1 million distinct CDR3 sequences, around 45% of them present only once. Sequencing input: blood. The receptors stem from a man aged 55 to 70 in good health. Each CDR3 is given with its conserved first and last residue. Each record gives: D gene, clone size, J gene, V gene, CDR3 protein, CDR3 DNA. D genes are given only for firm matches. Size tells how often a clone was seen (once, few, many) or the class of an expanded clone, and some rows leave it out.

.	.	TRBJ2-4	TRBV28	CASSLSQPPFTNHAKNIQYF	TGTGCCAGCAGTTTGTCCCAACCTCCTTTCACTAATCATGCCAAAAACATTCAGTACTTC
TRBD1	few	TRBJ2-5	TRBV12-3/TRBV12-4	CASAPRGTYQETQYF	TGTGCCAGTGCCCCCAGGGGGACGTACCAAGAGACCCAGTACTTC
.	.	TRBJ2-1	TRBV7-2	CASSPTGPEETQFF	TGTGCCAGCAGCCCCACAGGACCTGAAGAGACCCAGTTCTTC
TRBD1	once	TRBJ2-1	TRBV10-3	CATSDSGTGRINEQFF	TGTGCCACCAGTGACTCCGGGACAGGACGGATCAATGAGCAGTTCTTC
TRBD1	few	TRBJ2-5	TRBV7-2	CASSLVQGAKETQYF	TGTGCCAGCAGCTTAGTGCAGGGGGCGAAAGAGACCCAGTACTTC
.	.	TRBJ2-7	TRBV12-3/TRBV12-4	CASSPAGAGFYEQYF	TGTGCCAGCAGCCCGGCCGGTGCAGGGTTTTACGAGCAGTACTTC
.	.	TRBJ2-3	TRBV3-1	CASSQGGRGNTDTQYF	TGTGCCAGCAGCCAAGGCGGACGGGGTAACACAGATACGCAGTATTTT
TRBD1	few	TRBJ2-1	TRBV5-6	CASSLDRGLSYNEQFF	TGTGCCAGCAGCTTGGACAGGGGGCTTTCCTACAATGAGCAGTTCTTC
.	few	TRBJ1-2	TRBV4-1	CASSGSDYGYTF	TGCGCCAGCAGCGGGTCCGACTATGGCTACACCTTC
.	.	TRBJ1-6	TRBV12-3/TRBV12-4	CASSSAVSPLHF	TGCGCCAGCAGTTCAGCCGTTTCACCCCTCCACTTT
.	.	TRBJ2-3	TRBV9	CASSSLGLTSTDTQYF	TGTGCCAGCAGCTCTCTAGGACTTACTAGCACAGATACGCAGTATTTT
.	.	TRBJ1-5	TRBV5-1	CASSLGPDQSQHF	TGCGCCAGCAGCTTGGGTCCGGATCAGTCCCAGCATTTT
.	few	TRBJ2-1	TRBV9	CASSVERGGEQFF	TGTGCCAGCAGCGTTGAGAGGGGGGGTGAGCAGTTCTTC
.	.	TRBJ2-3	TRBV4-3	CASSQGTKASSTDTQYF	TGCGCCAGCAGCCAAGGGACAAAGGCCTCTAGCACAGATACGCAGTATTTT
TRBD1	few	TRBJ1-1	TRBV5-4	CASSFQGGPEAFF	TGTGCCAGCAGCTTTCAAGGGGGCCCTGAAGCTTTCTTT
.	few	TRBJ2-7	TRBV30	CAWSPGSDYEQYF	TGTGCCTGGAGTCCTGGATCAGACTACGAGCAGTACTTC
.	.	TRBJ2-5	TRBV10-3	CAISEATETQYF	TGTGCCATCAGTGAGGCTACGGAGACCCAGTACTTC
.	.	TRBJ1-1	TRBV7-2	CASSLFQSEAFF	TGTGCCAGCAGCTTATTTCAGTCTGAAGCTTTCTTT
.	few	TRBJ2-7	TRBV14	CASSQDGVKTYEQYF	TGTGCCAGCAGCCAAGATGGGGTCAAGACCTACGAGCAGTACTTC
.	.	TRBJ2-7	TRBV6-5	CASSYSSVVDEQYF	TGTGCCAGCAGTTACTCCTCTGTGGTGGACGAGCAGTACTTC
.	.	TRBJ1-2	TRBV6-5	CASSLHGSNGYTF	TGTGCCAGCAGTCTACACGGGAGTAATGGCTACACCTTC
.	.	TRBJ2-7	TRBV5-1	CASSIRDGSDEQYF	TGCGCCAGCAGCATCCGGGACGGGTCCGACGAGCAGTACTTC
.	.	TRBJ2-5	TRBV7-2	CASTTVNEQYF	TGTGCCAGCACGACAGTCAATGAGCAGTACTTC
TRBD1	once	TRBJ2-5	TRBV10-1	CASSGDRGLLQETQYF	TGCGCCAGCAGCGGAGACAGGGGCCTTCTCCAAGAGACCCAGTACTTC
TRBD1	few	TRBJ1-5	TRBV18	CASSPDRGLQPQHF	TGTGCCAGCTCACCAGACAGGGGGCTTCAGCCCCAGCATTTT
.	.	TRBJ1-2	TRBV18	CASSPRVQGGYTF	TGTGCCAGCTCACCCCGGGTTCAGGGTGGCTACACCTTC
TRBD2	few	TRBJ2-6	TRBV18	CASSPLSLAGLRGANVLTF	TGTGCCAGCTCACCACTATCACTAGCGGGCTTGAGGGGGGCCAACGTCCTGACTTTC
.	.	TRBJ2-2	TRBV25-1	CASSEGGMNTGELFF	TGTGCCAGCAGTGAAGGGGGTATGAACACCGGGGAGCTGTTTTTT
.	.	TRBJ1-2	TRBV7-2	CACSLDSGAGGYTF	TGTGCCTGCAGCTTAGACTCAGGGGCTGGAGGCTACACCTTC
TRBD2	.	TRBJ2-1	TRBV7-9	CASSFGLAGNEQFF	TGTGCCAGCAGCTTCGGACTAGCCGGCAATGAGCAGTTCTTC
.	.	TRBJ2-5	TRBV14	CASSQEQQGAQYF	TGTGCCAGCAGCCAAGAGCAACAAGGGGCCCAGTACTTC
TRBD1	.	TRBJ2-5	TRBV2	CASSDQGQLQETQYF	TGTGCCAGCAGTGACCAGGGACAGCTTCAAGAGACCCAGTACTTC
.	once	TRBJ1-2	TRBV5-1	CASSSQEGIYGYTF	TGCGCCAGCAGCTCCCAAGAGGGGATCTATGGCTACACCTTC
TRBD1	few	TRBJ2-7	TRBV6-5	CASSYLFPGTGGGIGYEQYF	TGTGCCAGCAGTTACCTATTCCCCGGGACAGGGGGCGGAATAGGATACGAGCAGTACTTC
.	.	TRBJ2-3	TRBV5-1	CASSLNPSSTDTQYF	TGCGCCAGCAGCCTGAACCCCTCTAGCACAGATACGCAGTATTTT
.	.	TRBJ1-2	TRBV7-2	CASSPAGGNYGYTF	TGTGCCAGCTCCCCAGCGGGGGGAAACTATGGCTACACCTTC
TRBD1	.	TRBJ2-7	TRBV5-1	CASSLGRTGRGYEQYF	TGCGCCAGCAGCTTGGGACGGACAGGGCGCGGATACGAGCAGTACTTC
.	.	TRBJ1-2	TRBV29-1	CSVEESAFSGYTF	TGCAGCGTTGAAGAGTCAGCCTTCAGCGGCTACACCTTC
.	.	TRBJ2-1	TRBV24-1	CATSDPRPERVNEQFF	TGTGCCACCAGTGATCCCAGACCCGAGCGGGTCAATGAGCAGTTCTTC
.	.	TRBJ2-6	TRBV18	CASSPLRISGANVLTF	TGTGCCAGCTCACCATTGAGGATCTCTGGGGCCAACGTCCTGACTTTC
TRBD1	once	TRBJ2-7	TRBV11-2	CASSQVGTGGPEQYF	TGTGCCAGCAGTCAGGTTGGGACAGGGGGGCCCGAGCAGTACTTC
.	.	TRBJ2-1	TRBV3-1	CASSQETVSYNEQFF	TGTGCCAGCAGCCAAGAGACGGTCTCCTACAATGAGCAGTTCTTC
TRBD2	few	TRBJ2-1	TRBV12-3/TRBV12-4	CASSLGGGGALGYNEQFF	TGTGCCAGCAGTTTAGGCGGCGGGGGGGCCTTGGGCTACAATGAGCAGTTCTTC
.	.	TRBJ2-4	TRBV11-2	CASTPQGTKNIQYF	TGTGCCAGCACACCACAGGGCACCAAAAACATTCAGTACTTC
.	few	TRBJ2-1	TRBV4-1	CASSQERGRLMEQFF	TGCGCCAGCAGCCAAGAACGGGGGCGGCTCATGGAGCAGTTCTTC
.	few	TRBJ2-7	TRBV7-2	CASSLGPGLSYEQYF	TGTGCCAGCAGCTTAGGGCCCGGGCTCTCCTACGAGCAGTACTTC
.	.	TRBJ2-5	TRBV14	CASSPELGGETQYF	TGTGCCAGCAGCCCAGAACTAGGAGGAGAGACCCAGTACTTC
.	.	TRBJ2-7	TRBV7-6	CASSLDKGASYEQYF	TGTGCCAGCAGCTTAGATAAAGGTGCCAGTTACGAGCAGTACTTC
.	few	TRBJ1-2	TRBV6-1	CASTLQVNGYTF	TGTGCCAGCACCCTACAGGTTAATGGCTACACCTTC
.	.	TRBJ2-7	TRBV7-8	CATRREAASYEQYF	TGTGCTACCAGGAGGGAGGCAGCCTCCTACGAGCAGTACTTC
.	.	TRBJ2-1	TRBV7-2	CASSQPPGTSSYNEQFF	TGTGCCAGCAGCCAGCCTCCGGGGACAAGCTCCTACAATGAGCAGTTCTTC
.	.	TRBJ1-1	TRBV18	CASSPGTAKMNTEAFF	TGTGCCAGCTCACCAGGGACGGCAAAGATGAACACTGAAGCTTTCTTT
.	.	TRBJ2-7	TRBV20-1	CSARDNGGRADEQYF	TGCAGTGCTAGAGATAATGGGGGGCGGGCTGACGAGCAGTACTTC